The rows below give T cell receptor beta chains drawn from one sample of a study of cytomegalovirus exposure and HLA in healthy donors. Using immunoSEQ multiplex PCR, the repertoire was profiled, and TCRdb retains in-frame clones only, with some absent. Of more than 130,000 clones in the sample, roughly three quarters were seen once. The material sequenced was PBMCs. These receptors were collected from a woman aged 45-65 years in good health and CMV-seronegative. CDR3s include the opening cysteine and the closing phenylalanine or tryptophan. Each record gives: J gene, D gene, clone size, V gene, CDR3 protein, CDR3 DNA. A D gene is named only where the DNA matches it firmly. Size tells how often a clone was seen (once, few, many) or the class of an expanded clone, and some rows leave it out.

j_gene: TRBJ1-2; d_gene: .; abundance: .; v_gene: TRBV4-3; CDR3aa: CASSQDPTVRGYTF; CDR3nt: TGCGCCAGCAGCCAAGACCCCACGGTTCGCGGCTACACCTTC
j_gene: TRBJ2-7; d_gene: .; abundance: once; v_gene: TRBV4-1; CDR3aa: CASSQDRGLREQYF; CDR3nt: TGCGCCAGCAGCCAAGATAGGGGACTTAGGGAGCAGTACTTC
j_gene: TRBJ2-5; d_gene: .; abundance: once; v_gene: TRBV6-1; CDR3aa: CASRGLFLETQYF; CDR3nt: TGTGCCAGCCGAGGGTTATTCCTCGAGACCCAGTACTTC
j_gene: TRBJ1-4; d_gene: .; abundance: few; v_gene: TRBV27; CDR3aa: CASSFGTPLSNEKLFF; CDR3nt: TGTGCCAGCAGTTTCGGGACACCTCTCTCAAATGAAAAACTGTTTTTT
j_gene: TRBJ1-2; d_gene: .; abundance: .; v_gene: TRBV6-1; CDR3aa: CASSEGQSKGYGYTF; CDR3nt: TGTGCCAGCAGTGAAGGACAGTCGAAAGGCTATGGCTACACCTTC
j_gene: TRBJ1-2; d_gene: .; abundance: .; v_gene: TRBV4-1; CDR3aa: CASSHSAQGVYGYTF; CDR3nt: TGCGCCAGCAGCCACTCCGCACAGGGTGTCTATGGCTACACCTTC
j_gene: TRBJ1-4; d_gene: TRBD1; abundance: .; v_gene: TRBV19; CDR3aa: CASSLQGGNEKLFF; CDR3nt: TGTGCCAGTAGTCTACAGGGGGGAAATGAAAAACTGTTTTTT
j_gene: TRBJ2-2; d_gene: TRBD2; abundance: .; v_gene: TRBV6-1; CDR3aa: CASSDQLANTGGLFF; CDR3nt: TGTGCCAGCAGTGACCAACTAGCGAACACCGGGGGGCTGTTTTTT
j_gene: TRBJ1-1; d_gene: .; abundance: .; v_gene: TRBV2; CDR3aa: CASRPTRNTEAFF; CDR3nt: TGTGCCAGCAGACCGACACGGAACACTGAAGCTTTCTTT
j_gene: TRBJ1-4; d_gene: .; abundance: .; v_gene: TRBV5-1; CDR3aa: CASSLVAGAEEKLFF; CDR3nt: TGCGCCAGCAGCTTGGTGGCAGGGGCGGAGGAAAAACTGTTTTTT
j_gene: TRBJ2-1; d_gene: .; abundance: .; v_gene: TRBV5-6; CDR3aa: CASSPSWGAYNEQFF; CDR3nt: TGTGCCAGCAGCCCGAGTTGGGGGGCCTACAATGAGCAGTTCTTC
j_gene: TRBJ1-1; d_gene: .; abundance: .; v_gene: TRBV7-2; CDR3aa: CASSFSLLTGAFF; CDR3nt: TGTGCCAGCAGCTTTAGCCTACTCACAGGCGCTTTCTTT
j_gene: TRBJ2-5; d_gene: .; abundance: .; v_gene: TRBV10-3; CDR3aa: CAVLGGGETQYF; CDR3nt: TGTGCCGTCCTGGGTGGGGGGGAGACCCAGTACTTC
j_gene: TRBJ2-5; d_gene: TRBD2; abundance: .; v_gene: TRBV10-3; CDR3aa: CAISVTSGETQYF; CDR3nt: TGTGCCATCAGTGTGACTAGCGGAGAGACCCAGTACTTC
j_gene: TRBJ1-4; d_gene: TRBD1; abundance: .; v_gene: TRBV7-9; CDR3aa: CASSQGPGQGNEKLFF; CDR3nt: TGTGCCAGCAGCCAGGGCCCGGGACAGGGGAACGAAAAACTGTTTTTT
j_gene: TRBJ2-1; d_gene: .; abundance: .; v_gene: TRBV28; CDR3aa: CASSLGASRYNEQFF; CDR3nt: TGTGCCAGCAGTTTAGGGGCCTCTAGGTACAATGAGCAGTTCTTC
j_gene: TRBJ1-2; d_gene: TRBD1; abundance: .; v_gene: TRBV2; CDR3aa: CARGTTGAGGYTF; CDR3nt: TGTGCCAGAGGAACAACAGGGGCGGGTGGCTACACCTTC
j_gene: TRBJ1-2; d_gene: .; abundance: .; v_gene: TRBV6-5; CDR3aa: CASSPAGDYGYTF; CDR3nt: TGTGCCAGCAGCCCTGCAGGGGACTATGGCTACACCTTC
j_gene: TRBJ2-1; d_gene: TRBD1; abundance: few; v_gene: TRBV5-4; CDR3aa: CASSKGQGWRNEQFF; CDR3nt: TGTGCCAGCAGCAAAGGACAGGGCTGGAGGAATGAGCAGTTCTTC
j_gene: TRBJ2-3; d_gene: .; abundance: .; v_gene: TRBV5-1; CDR3aa: CASTLTVTASTDTQYF; CDR3nt: TGCGCCAGCACCCTCACCGTGACAGCGAGCACAGATACGCAGTATTTT
j_gene: TRBJ2-7; d_gene: .; abundance: .; v_gene: TRBV30; CDR3aa: CAWGTGTRAYEQYF; CDR3nt: TGTGCCTGGGGAACCGGGACAAGGGCTTACGAGCAGTACTTC
j_gene: TRBJ1-6; d_gene: .; abundance: .; v_gene: TRBV6-1; CDR3aa: CASSEATNSPLHF; CDR3nt: TGTGCCAGCAGTGAGGCCACCAATTCACCCCTCCACTTT